Each of the 3 T cell receptor beta chains below was sequenced from the same sample in a study of blood T cell repertoires in COVID-19. Produced via immunoSEQ multiplex PCR; TCRdb's table is partial and in-frame only. The repertoire holds some 250,000 clones, with approximately 83% as singletons. Sequenced material: PBMCs or T cells enriched from blood (not recorded which). The receptors come from a middle-aged woman with acute COVID-19.

This chain uses TRBV13 with TRBJ2-5; 7 bases agree with TRBD1. The CDR3 extends over 14 amino acids. CDR1 and CDR2 from the germline V gene are PRHDT and FYEKMQ (reference sequence). Trimming removed 8 bases from V and 2 bases from J; junction bases left unmatched: 8. CDR3 sequence reads: CASEAGGWQETQYF. In nucleotides, the CDR3 is TGTGCCAGCGAGGCAGGGGGTTGGCAAGAGACCCAGTACTTC.

The J gene is TRBJ2-7, the V gene TRBV29-1, with TRBD1 identical over 8 bases. The CDR3 has 12 amino acids. The germline gives CDR1 SQVTM, CDR2 ANQGSEA. Unmatched junction bases numbered 3, after V lost 5 bases and J lost 3 bases. The CDR3: CSVWTGSYEQYF. CDR3 DNA sequence: TGCAGCGTTTGGACAGGGAGCTACGAGCAGTACTTC.

The chain couples TRBV5-1 to TRBJ2-7; 7 positions match TRBD2. The CDR3 has 15 residues. V gave up 3 bases and J gave up 0 bases; unmatched junction bases: 6. Germline loops: CDR1 SGHRS, CDR2 YFSETQ. In DNA, the CDR3 is TGCGCCAGCAGCTCCGCGGGAGTTCCCTCCTACGAGCAGTACTTC. Protein sequence: CASSSAGVPSYEQYF.